A few counts support the clone carrying this T cell receptor (beta chain). This sample stems from a study of T and B cells in COVID-19 patients. Study context: Blood was sampled from COVID-19 patients who were either actively infected or recovered. The recovered cohort's median age was around 30 years, versus over 60 years in active infection. Of over 19 active-infection patients, under 15 were critically ill with mechanical ventilation or extracorporeal membrane oxygenation.

TRB rearrangements were amplified by multiplex PCR with BIOMED2 TRB-A/B primers. TCRdb called the multiplex PCR reads again in MiXCR, with one record for every CDR3 protein. This table holds around 11,000 distinct CDR3 sequences, around 31% found once. The CDR3 is made up of 15 amino acids. V was clipped by 10 bases and J by 3 bases, with 19 bases between them. Each TRB amplification used roughly 250-550 ng of genomic DNA from blood. Sequencing was performed on blood. This TCR came from a human donor with active COVID-19. The rearrangement links TRBV12-3 or TRBV12-4 to TRBJ2-1; tentatively, D is TRBD1 (6 bases). The CDR3 nucleotides read TGTGCCACTCGACCAGGGGCAGCCAGCTACAATGAGCAGTTCTTC. It is translated as CATRPGAASYNEQFF.